This T cell receptor beta chain was identified in a study of T cells after yellow fever vaccination. General observations from the study: A faster peak, day 5 versus 15, was reached by the weaker secondary response. Post-booster samples contained most primary-vaccination clones (around 95% CD4, 70% to 90% CD8).

Germline lookup yields CDR1 MGHRA and CDR2 YSYEKL. The CDR3 totals 19 residues. V lost 0 bases, J lost 3 bases, and 23 bases lay in between. TCRdb redid the calling of the 5' RACE reads with MiXCR, one entry per CDR3 protein. The sample carries around 400,000 distinct CDR3 sequences, approximately 10% recorded once. Remarks on this clonotype: Its antigen is unidentified.

This sequence originates from a man aged 18-30 years who received the YFV17D yellow fever vaccine. The material was PBMCs, obtained on the day of the first yellow fever vaccination. The V and J genes are TRBV4-1 and TRBJ1-1; perhaps TRBD1 as D (5 bases). The CDR3: CASSQDSSLPWGRHTEAFF. The CDR3 DNA reads as TGCGCCAGCAGCCAAGATTCGTCCCTGCCCTGGGGCAGACACACTGAAGCTTTCTTT.